These T cell receptor beta chains were read from a single sample in a study of shared clonotypes between healthy human individuals. Some clones are missing from TCRdb's copy, which holds only in-frame ones; the method was immunoSEQ multiplex PCR. The sample shows about 520,000 clones, 81% of them seen only once. Sequencing was carried out using PBMCs. These receptors were obtained from a woman aged 40 to 49 in good health. Some clones in this sample may be carry-over from other donors' samples. Both conserved end residues are part of each CDR3. The order of the fields is D gene, J gene, V gene, clone size, CDR3 DNA, CDR3 protein. The D gene is left open where the match is weak. For some rows the clone size is stated as once, few or many, or as a class when expanded; others skip it.

d_gene: TRBD2
j_gene: TRBJ2-1
v_gene: TRBV9
abundance: .
CDR3nt: TGTGCCAGCAGCTCCCGCCCGATAGCGGGACGGGTGGGTGAGCAGTTCTTC
CDR3aa: CASSSRPIAGRVGEQFF

d_gene: TRBD1
j_gene: TRBJ1-1
v_gene: TRBV18
abundance: .
CDR3nt: TGTGCCAGCTCACCTACCCCCACAGGGGTGAACACTGAAGCTTTCTTT
CDR3aa: CASSPTPTGVNTEAFF

d_gene: TRBD1
j_gene: TRBJ2-2
v_gene: TRBV30
abundance: .
CDR3nt: TGTGCCTGTCCTTGGACAGGGTCGAACACCGGGGAGCTGTTTTTT
CDR3aa: CACPWTGSNTGELFF

d_gene: .
j_gene: TRBJ1-3
v_gene: TRBV18
abundance: few
CDR3nt: TGTGCCAGCTCACCCGGGAGCTCTGGAAACACCATATATTTT
CDR3aa: CASSPGSSGNTIYF

d_gene: .
j_gene: TRBJ1-4
v_gene: TRBV29-1
abundance: .
CDR3nt: TGCAGCGTTGGACGGGCCCAAAATGAAAAACTGTTTTTT
CDR3aa: CSVGRAQNEKLFF

d_gene: .
j_gene: TRBJ1-2
v_gene: TRBV4-3
abundance: .
CDR3nt: TGCGCCAGCAGCCAAGATAGGGGGATCACTTATGGCTACACCTTC
CDR3aa: CASSQDRGITYGYTF

d_gene: .
j_gene: TRBJ1-2
v_gene: TRBV29-1
abundance: .
CDR3nt: TGCAGCGTTGTGACATCAAACTATGGCCACACCTTC
CDR3aa: CSVVTSNYGHTF

d_gene: .
j_gene: TRBJ2-1
v_gene: TRBV7-2
abundance: once
CDR3nt: TGTGCCAGCACCCGCTTGGGGGTGTACAATGAGCAGTTCTTC
CDR3aa: CASTRLGVYNEQFF

d_gene: TRBD2
j_gene: TRBJ2-1
v_gene: TRBV27
abundance: .
CDR3nt: TGTGCCAGCAGTTTGGGACTACCCTACAATGAGCAGTTCTTC
CDR3aa: CASSLGLPYNEQFF

d_gene: TRBD1
j_gene: TRBJ1-2
v_gene: TRBV27
abundance: .
CDR3nt: TGTGCCAGCAGTACCAGGGGGTTAGGTGGCTACACCTTC
CDR3aa: CASSTRGLGGYTF

d_gene: .
j_gene: TRBJ1-5
v_gene: TRBV10-2
abundance: .
CDR3nt: TGCGCCAGCAGTGAGATTTCGGGGAGGGCCGGTTATAGCAATCAGCCCCAGCATTTT
CDR3aa: CASSEISGRAGYSNQPQHF

d_gene: .
j_gene: TRBJ2-2
v_gene: TRBV19
abundance: many
CDR3nt: TGTGCCAGTAGTATAGCGGCGAACACCGGGGAGCTGTTTTTT
CDR3aa: CASSIAANTGELFF

d_gene: .
j_gene: TRBJ2-1
v_gene: TRBV7-9
abundance: .
CDR3nt: TGTGCCAGCACGACATGGGATGAGCAGTTCTTC
CDR3aa: CASTTWDEQFF